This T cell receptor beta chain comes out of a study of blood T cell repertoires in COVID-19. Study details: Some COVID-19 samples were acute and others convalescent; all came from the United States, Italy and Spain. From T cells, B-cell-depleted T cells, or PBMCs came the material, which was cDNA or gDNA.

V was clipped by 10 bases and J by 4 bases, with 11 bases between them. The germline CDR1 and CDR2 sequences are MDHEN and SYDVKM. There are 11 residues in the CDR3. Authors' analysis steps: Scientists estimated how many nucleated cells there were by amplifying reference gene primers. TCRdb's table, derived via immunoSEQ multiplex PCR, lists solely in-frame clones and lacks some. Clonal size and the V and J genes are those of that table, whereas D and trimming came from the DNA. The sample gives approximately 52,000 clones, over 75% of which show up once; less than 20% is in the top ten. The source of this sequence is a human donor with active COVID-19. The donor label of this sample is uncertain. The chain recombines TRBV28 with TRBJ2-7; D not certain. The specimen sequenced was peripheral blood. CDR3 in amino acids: CAISPGYEQYF. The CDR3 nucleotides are TGTGCCATTAGCCCTGGGTACGAGCAGTACTTC.